The clone carrying this T cell receptor (beta chain) was seen ten or more times. Its antigen is currently unknown. This sample stems from a study of T cell repertoires in cytomegalovirus infection. Study-wide context: CMV infection plus the matching HLA type was flagged by public TCR beta signatures.

From the reads, TCRdb called clonotypes with MiXCR, one entry per CDR3 protein. The sample holds roughly 300,000 distinct CDR3 sequences; around 9.5% are singletons and the top ten take 4.3%. Notes on the study in general: Cumulated frequencies of public TCR beta families served to identify carriers of CMV plus the relevant HLA. It was HLA-C-restricted CMV-specific TCR beta clonotypes that dominated the response ex vivo.

V lost 0 bases and J lost 12; bases outside the gene matches: 5. Germline values: CDR1 SGHTA, CDR2 FQGNSA. The CDR3 sequence is 12 residues long. Sequenced material: PBMCs. The chain combines TRBV7-2 with TRBJ2-7, with 7 nucleotides matching TRBD2. This receptor was identified in a human donor in good health (CMV status not recorded). Some clones in this sample may be carry-over from other donors' samples. The DNA for the CDR3 is TGTGCCAGCAGCTTAGCGTGGGGAGGGCTGTACTTC. It yields the protein CASSLAWGGLYF. Full variable domain (rest looked up from reference TRBV7-2 and TRBJ2-7): GAGVSQSPSNKVTEKGKDVELRCDPISGHTALYWYRQSLGQGLEFLIYFQGNSAPDKSGLPSDRFSAERTGGSVSTLTIQRTQQEDSAVYLCASSLAWGGLYFGPGTRLTVT.